This TCR beta chain was profiled in a study of blood T cells in healthy people across ages. In the study overall: Per two T cells, template switching captured roughly one barcoded beta molecule. Study observations and caveats: Significant beta diversity loss was already apparent by age approximately 38, declining roughly linearly. Both higher diversity and more naive CD4+ cells marked long-lived donors when set against aged donors.

PCR was performed a second time for about 6 to 11 cycles using a sample-barcoded 5' primer and a J-beta primer mix. TCRdb used MiXCR to reprocess the 5' RACE reads, holding one entry per CDR3 protein. The sample lists fewer than 800,000 distinct CDR3 sequences; about 30% were seen once. Total RNA, at least 5.5 micrograms per sample, was extracted from PBMCs. In germline, CDR1 is LNHNV, CDR2 YYDKDF (reference sequence). This CDR3 spans 15 amino acids. Between the trimmed V and J ends, which lost 5 bases and 1 base, there was a span of 14 bases. Comment on this clonotype: What it binds is unknown.

This sequence originates from a woman aged 80 or over in good health. The V and J genes are TRBV15 and TRBJ2-5; possible D gene TRBD2, 5 bases. Sequencing was done on a sample of blood. This CDR3 reads CATSAGPGIQETQYF. The CDR3 region has the DNA TGTGCCACCAGCGCCGGGCCCGGGATCCAAGAGACCCAGTACTTC.